This T cell receptor (beta chain) was recorded in a study of tumor-infiltrating lymphocytes in primary liver carcinoma. On the study more broadly: By surgical resection, the patients were treated for their primary liver carcinoma. Ages ranged from 30 to 69, with HCC or mixed HCC-cholangiocarcinoma.

Germline V gives CDR1 WSHSY, CDR2 SAAADI. This CDR3 has 12 residues. General observations from the study: Without sorting, CD4+ versus CD8+ T cell repertoires were not compared.

The investigators made TCR beta cDNA from roughly 460 ng total RNA, using a constant-region primer. Investigators got TCR beta libraries out of three nested multiplex PCR rounds, done with slightly modified ARM-PCR. The first two PCR rounds, roughly 10 cycles each, used TRBV1-TRBV30 forward primers and a C-beta reverse primer. TCRdb passed the multiplex PCR reads through MiXCR, listing each CDR3 protein once. The table records 300,000 to 350,000 distinct CDR3 sequences, 65% of them present only once. About this clonotype itself: The antigen remains undetermined. The junction does not match germline at one end; this may be a read error.

Blood RNA originated from unsorted whole blood, with germline DNA additionally extracted. This sequence originates from a man aged 35 to 55 with primary liver carcinoma and hepatitis B virus infection. This sequence joins TRBV10-2 and TRBJ2-7; no definite D call. Material for sequencing was peripheral blood. The DNA of the CDR3 is TGCGCCATCAGTGAGTCCGGCTACGAGCAGTACTTC. It specifies CAISESGYEQYF.